These T cell receptor beta chains were read from a single sample in a study of radiotherapy plus CTLA-4 blockade in lung cancer. Data came from immunoSEQ multiplex PCR; TCRdb stores just in-frame clones and leaves some out. The table lists fewer than 90,000 clones, around 83% of them singletons, with roughly 0.82% in the top ten. The sample consisted of peripheral blood, taken from a patient treated with radiotherapy plus ipilimumab. These receptors were collected from a human donor with non-small cell lung cancer who had stable disease on radiotherapy plus ipilimumab. CDR3s include the opening cysteine and the closing phenylalanine or tryptophan. Fields, in order: CDR3 protein, CDR3 DNA, clone size, CDR3 length, J gene, V gene, D gene. A D gene is named only where the DNA matches it firmly. The size of a clone is reported for some rows only, either as once, few or many, or as a class for expanded clones.

CDR3aa: CASSWGPGLQPQHF; CDR3nt: TGTGCCAGCAGCTGGGGTCCAGGGTTGCAGCCCCAGCATTTT; abundance: NA; len: 14; j_gene: TRBJ1-5; v_gene: TRBV5-4; d_gene: NA
CDR3aa: CASSKTSGTFVSDEQYF; CDR3nt: TGTGCCAGTAGTAAAACTAGCGGGACCTTTGTCTCCGACGAGCAGTACTTC; abundance: NA; len: 17; j_gene: TRBJ2-7; v_gene: TRBV19; d_gene: TRBD2
CDR3aa: CASSSTDTQYF; CDR3nt: TGTGCCAGCAGCAGCACAGATACGCAGTATTTT; abundance: NA; len: 11; j_gene: TRBJ2-3; v_gene: TRBV9; d_gene: NA
CDR3aa: CASSEGDNSPLHF; CDR3nt: TGCGCCAGCAGTGAGGGGGATAATTCACCCCTCCACTTT; abundance: few; len: 13; j_gene: TRBJ1-6; v_gene: TRBV10-1; d_gene: NA
CDR3aa: CASSLQRESTDTQYF; CDR3nt: TGCGCCAGCAGCTTGCAGCGGGAGAGCACAGATACGCAGTATTTT; abundance: NA; len: 15; j_gene: TRBJ2-3; v_gene: TRBV5-1; d_gene: TRBD2
CDR3aa: CASTQGNGRGYTF; CDR3nt: TGTGCCAGCACACAGGGAAACGGACGTGGCTACACCTTC; abundance: NA; len: 13; j_gene: TRBJ1-2; v_gene: TRBV28; d_gene: NA
CDR3aa: CASSYGGSYEQYF; CDR3nt: TGTGCCAGCTCTTACGGGGGGAGCTACGAGCAGTACTTC; abundance: few; len: 13; j_gene: TRBJ2-7; v_gene: TRBV7-2; d_gene: TRBD2
CDR3aa: CASSPDGAGREAFF; CDR3nt: TGTGCCAGCTCACCAGACGGAGCTGGGAGGGAAGCTTTCTTT; abundance: NA; len: 14; j_gene: TRBJ1-1; v_gene: TRBV18; d_gene: NA
CDR3aa: CASSSPYRGETQYF; CDR3nt: TGTGCCAGCAGTTCTCCTTACAGGGGGGAGACCCAGTACTTC; abundance: NA; len: 14; j_gene: TRBJ2-5; v_gene: TRBV27; d_gene: TRBD1
CDR3aa: CASSLGRGTSTDTQYF; CDR3nt: TGTGCCAGCAGCTTAGGGCGGGGGACTAGCACAGATACGCAGTATTTT; abundance: NA; len: 16; j_gene: TRBJ2-3; v_gene: TRBV7-3; d_gene: TRBD2
CDR3aa: CATSDGRNTGELFF; CDR3nt: TGTGCCACCAGCGATGGCAGGAACACCGGGGAGCTGTTTTTT; abundance: NA; len: 14; j_gene: TRBJ2-2; v_gene: TRBV15; d_gene: NA
CDR3aa: CAWSREPNQPQHF; CDR3nt: TGTGCCTGGAGTCGGGAACCCAATCAGCCCCAGCATTTT; abundance: NA; len: 13; j_gene: TRBJ1-5; v_gene: TRBV30; d_gene: NA
CDR3aa: CATSRELTGTGSSYNEQFF; CDR3nt: TGTGCCACCAGCAGAGAACTCACCGGGACAGGGTCCTCTTACAATGAGCAGTTCTTC; abundance: NA; len: 19; j_gene: TRBJ2-1; v_gene: TRBV15; d_gene: TRBD1
CDR3aa: CASSLAVGAEAFF; CDR3nt: TGCGCCAGCAGCTTGGCCGTGGGGGCTGAAGCTTTCTTT; abundance: NA; len: 13; j_gene: TRBJ1-1; v_gene: TRBV5-1; d_gene: NA
CDR3aa: CASSPPGTYEQYF; CDR3nt: TGTGCCAGCAGCCCGCCGGGTACCTACGAGCAGTACTTC; abundance: NA; len: 13; j_gene: TRBJ2-7; v_gene: TRBV7-2; d_gene: NA
CDR3aa: CASSLTPTGAYEQYF; CDR3nt: TGTGCCAGCAGCTTAACGCCGACAGGGGCCTACGAGCAGTACTTC; abundance: NA; len: 15; j_gene: TRBJ2-7; v_gene: TRBV7-3; d_gene: TRBD1
CDR3aa: CASSSDRGPNHEQFF; CDR3nt: TGTGCCAGCAGCTCCGACAGGGGGCCTAACCATGAGCAGTTCTTC; abundance: NA; len: 15; j_gene: TRBJ2-1; v_gene: TRBV11-3; d_gene: TRBD1
CDR3aa: CASSEGQGYEQYF; CDR3nt: TGTGCCAGCAGCGAGGGACAGGGATACGAGCAGTACTTC; abundance: once; len: 13; j_gene: TRBJ2-7; v_gene: TRBV9; d_gene: TRBD1
CDR3aa: CATSRDLSGFTEAFF; CDR3nt: TGTGCCACCAGCAGAGATCTTTCAGGGTTCACTGAAGCTTTCTTT; abundance: NA; len: 15; j_gene: TRBJ1-1; v_gene: TRBV15; d_gene: NA
CDR3aa: CASREVGRGQFF; CDR3nt: TGTGCCAGCAGAGAGGTTGGCCGTGGGCAGTTCTTC; abundance: NA; len: 12; j_gene: TRBJ2-1; v_gene: TRBV6-6; d_gene: NA
CDR3aa: CASRRAGQETQYF; CDR3nt: TGTGCCAGCAGGAGGGCAGGTCAAGAGACCCAGTACTTC; abundance: NA; len: 13; j_gene: TRBJ2-5; v_gene: TRBV28; d_gene: NA
CDR3aa: CASSKWADVASGNTIYF; CDR3nt: NA; abundance: NA; len: 17; j_gene: TRBJ1-3; v_gene: TRBV21-1; d_gene: NA
CDR3aa: CASSLVTIYGYTF; CDR3nt: TGTGCCAGCAGCCTCGTCACAATCTATGGCTACACCTTC; abundance: NA; len: 13; j_gene: TRBJ1-2; v_gene: TRBV2; d_gene: NA
CDR3aa: CASSLIGGSYEQYF; CDR3nt: TGTGCCAGCAGCTTAATAGGGGGTAGTTACGAGCAGTACTTC; abundance: NA; len: 14; j_gene: TRBJ2-7; v_gene: TRBV7-3; d_gene: NA
CDR3aa: CAWSSGPDGNSPLHF; CDR3nt: TGTGCCTGGAGTTCAGGACCGGACGGCAATTCACCCCTCCACTTT; abundance: NA; len: 15; j_gene: TRBJ1-6; v_gene: TRBV30; d_gene: NA
CDR3aa: CASSPREVFPEAFF; CDR3nt: TGTGCCAGCAGTCCCAGGGAGGTATTCCCTGAAGCTTTCTTT; abundance: NA; len: 14; j_gene: TRBJ1-1; v_gene: TRBV2; d_gene: NA
CDR3aa: CASSTPGGAAEAFF; CDR3nt: TGTGCCAGCAGTACCCCGGGGGGGGCGGCTGAAGCTTTCTTT; abundance: few; len: 14; j_gene: TRBJ1-1; v_gene: TRBV28; d_gene: NA
CDR3aa: CASSLGEGAKNIQYF; CDR3nt: TGTGCCAGCAGCTTGGGGGAGGGGGCCAAAAACATTCAGTACTTC; abundance: NA; len: 15; j_gene: TRBJ2-4; v_gene: TRBV5-6; d_gene: TRBD2
CDR3aa: CASSPNRGYNQPQHF; CDR3nt: TGTGCCAGCTCACCAAACAGGGGCTACAATCAGCCCCAGCATTTT; abundance: NA; len: 15; j_gene: TRBJ1-5; v_gene: TRBV18; d_gene: TRBD1
CDR3aa: CASSAPLGQDLGYTF; CDR3nt: TGTGCCAGCAGTGCGCCCCTGGGACAGGACCTTGGCTACACCTTC; abundance: NA; len: 15; j_gene: TRBJ1-2; v_gene: TRBV28; d_gene: TRBD1
CDR3aa: CASSLAGDEDEQYF; CDR3nt: TGCGCCAGCAGCTTGGCGGGGGACGAGGACGAGCAGTACTTC; abundance: NA; len: 14; j_gene: TRBJ2-7; v_gene: TRBV5-1; d_gene: NA
CDR3aa: CASSQFGTGTSLRYEQYF; CDR3nt: TGTGCCAGCAGCCAATTCGGGACAGGGACCTCCCTTCGTTACGAGCAGTACTTC; abundance: NA; len: 18; j_gene: TRBJ2-7; v_gene: TRBV7-9; d_gene: TRBD1
CDR3aa: CASSLAAGQEGYTF; CDR3nt: TGTGCCAGCAGCTTGGCAGCAGGGCAGGAAGGCTACACCTTC; abundance: NA; len: 14; j_gene: TRBJ1-2; v_gene: TRBV5-4; d_gene: NA
CDR3aa: CASAPRDEQFF; CDR3nt: TGTGCCAGCGCGCCCCGAGATGAGCAGTTCTTC; abundance: few; len: 11; j_gene: TRBJ2-1; v_gene: TRBV21-1; d_gene: NA
CDR3aa: CASSFHPGQGLYEQYF; CDR3nt: TGTGCCAGCAGTTTTCACCCGGGACAGGGGTTGTACGAGCAGTACTTC; abundance: NA; len: 16; j_gene: TRBJ2-7; v_gene: TRBV28; d_gene: TRBD1
CDR3aa: CASSPRDREETQYF; CDR3nt: TGCGCCAGCAGCCCCCGGGACAGGGAAGAGACCCAGTACTTC; abundance: once; len: 14; j_gene: TRBJ2-5; v_gene: TRBV5-1; d_gene: TRBD1
CDR3aa: CASSFRPNEQFF; CDR3nt: TGTGCCAGCAGTTTCAGACCCAATGAGCAGTTCTTC; abundance: NA; len: 12; j_gene: TRBJ2-1; v_gene: TRBV28; d_gene: NA
CDR3aa: CASSLPGDGGYTF; CDR3nt: TGTGCCAGCAGCTTACCAGGGGATGGTGGCTACACCTTC; abundance: few; len: 13; j_gene: TRBJ1-2; v_gene: TRBV7-2; d_gene: NA
CDR3aa: CASSSRGQGYEQYF; CDR3nt: TGTGCCAGCAGCTCGAGGGGACAGGGCTACGAGCAGTACTTC; abundance: NA; len: 14; j_gene: TRBJ2-7; v_gene: TRBV5-4; d_gene: TRBD1
CDR3aa: CASKKQTSGYTF; CDR3nt: TGTGCCAGCAAGAAACAGACTAGTGGCTACACCTTC; abundance: NA; len: 12; j_gene: TRBJ1-2; v_gene: TRBV5-8; d_gene: NA
CDR3aa: CASSLDNRGREQYF; CDR3nt: TGTGCCAGCAGCTTAGACAACAGGGGTCGGGAGCAGTACTTC; abundance: NA; len: 14; j_gene: TRBJ2-7; v_gene: TRBV7-3; d_gene: TRBD1
CDR3aa: CASSLGGGPNTEAFF; CDR3nt: TGCGCCAGCAGCTTGGGTGGAGGGCCGAACACTGAAGCTTTCTTT; abundance: NA; len: 15; j_gene: TRBJ1-1; v_gene: TRBV5-1; d_gene: NA
CDR3aa: CASSPPLATYNEQFF; CDR3nt: TGTGCCAGCTCACCCCCCCTAGCCACCTACAATGAGCAGTTCTTC; abundance: NA; len: 15; j_gene: TRBJ2-1; v_gene: TRBV27; d_gene: NA
CDR3aa: CASSKVRSLNSPLHF; CDR3nt: TGTGCCAGCAGCAAAGTCAGGTCTCTGAATTCACCCCTCCACTTT; abundance: NA; len: 15; j_gene: TRBJ1-6; v_gene: TRBV21-1; d_gene: NA
CDR3aa: CASSIPDRGGVTQYF; CDR3nt: TGTGCCAGTAGTATTCCGGACAGGGGGGGAGTGACCCAGTACTTC; abundance: NA; len: 15; j_gene: TRBJ2-5; v_gene: TRBV19; d_gene: TRBD1
CDR3aa: CASSPPAGPSFSGYTF; CDR3nt: TGTGCCAGCTCACCACCGGCGGGACCCAGCTTTTCTGGCTACACCTTC; abundance: NA; len: 16; j_gene: TRBJ1-2; v_gene: TRBV18; d_gene: NA
CDR3aa: CASSLGREGRADTQYF; CDR3nt: TGTGCCAGCAGCTTAGGGCGGGAGGGCCGAGCAGATACGCAGTATTTT; abundance: few; len: 16; j_gene: TRBJ2-3; v_gene: TRBV7-9; d_gene: TRBD2
CDR3aa: CASSAAGDTQYF; CDR3nt: TGTGCCAGCAGTGCGGCAGGGGATACGCAGTATTTT; abundance: few; len: 12; j_gene: TRBJ2-3; v_gene: TRBV6-1; d_gene: NA